This record concerns one T cell receptor beta chain sequence. The antigen remains unidentified. These data come from a study of cytomegalovirus exposure and HLA in healthy donors. Findings and caveats of the study: TCR beta V- and J-gene trimming was later associated with a missense DCLRE1C variant.

The V gene end was trimmed by 6 bases and the J gene end by 4 bases; junction bases not matched to a gene: 12. The germline V gene encodes CDR1 SGHTA and CDR2 FQGTGA. This CDR3 spans 15 amino acids. With 60 Vbeta and 13 Jbeta primers, the PCR was carried out. Authors' analysis steps: It was a later analysis that counted about 80 million unique TCR beta chains, of which approximately 11 million were shared. The assay was immunoSEQ multiplex PCR, and TCRdb's table has in-frame clones only and misses some. V, J and clone size were drawn from that table, and D and trimming were deduced from the DNA. The repertoire holds 150,000 to 200,000 clones, with approximately 75% as singletons.

V usage is TRBV7-3 and J usage is TRBJ2-7, with 7 bases aligning to TRBD1. The receptor comes from a girl aged 10-17 years in good health and CMV-seronegative. The sample consisted of PBMCs. CDR3 protein: CASSLSGSGGYEQYF. Written as DNA, the CDR3 is TGTGCCAGCAGTTTATCGGGTTCAGGGGGATACGAGCAGTACTTC.